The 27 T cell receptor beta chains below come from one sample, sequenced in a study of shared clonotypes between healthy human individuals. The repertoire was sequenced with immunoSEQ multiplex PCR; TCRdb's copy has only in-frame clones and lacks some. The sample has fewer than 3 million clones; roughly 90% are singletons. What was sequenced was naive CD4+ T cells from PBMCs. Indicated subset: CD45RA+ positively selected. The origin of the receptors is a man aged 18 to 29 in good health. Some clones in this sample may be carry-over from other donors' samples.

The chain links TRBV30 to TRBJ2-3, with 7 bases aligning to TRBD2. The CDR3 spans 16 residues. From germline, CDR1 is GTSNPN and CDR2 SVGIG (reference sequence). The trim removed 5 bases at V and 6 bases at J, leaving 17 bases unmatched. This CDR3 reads CAWDHEPGGRRDTQYF. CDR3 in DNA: TGTGCCTGGGACCATGAACCGGGCGGGAGAAGGGATACGCAGTATTTT.

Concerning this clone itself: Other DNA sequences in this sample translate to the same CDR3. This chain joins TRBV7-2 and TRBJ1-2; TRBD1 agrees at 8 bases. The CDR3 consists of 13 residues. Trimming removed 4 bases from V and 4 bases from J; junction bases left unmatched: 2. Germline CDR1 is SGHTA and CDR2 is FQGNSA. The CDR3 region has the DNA TGTGCCAGCAGCTCGGACAGGGTCTATGGCTACACCTTC. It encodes CASSSDRVYGYTF.

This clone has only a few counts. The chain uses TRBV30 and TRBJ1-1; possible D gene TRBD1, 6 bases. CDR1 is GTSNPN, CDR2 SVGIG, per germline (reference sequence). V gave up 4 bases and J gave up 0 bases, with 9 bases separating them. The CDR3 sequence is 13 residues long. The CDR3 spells CAWNRALNTEAFF. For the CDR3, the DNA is TGTGCCTGGAACAGGGCTCTGAACACTGAAGCTTTCTTT.

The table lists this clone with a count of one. The CDR3: CASNPPVAASSTDTQYF. The CDR3 region has the DNA TGTGCCAGCAACCCCCCTGTGGCGGCTTCTAGCACAGATACGCAGTATTTT. This chain links TRBV6-4 with TRBJ2-3; no clear D gene. Germline loops: CDR1 MRHNA, CDR2 SNTAGT. With 7 bases removed from V and 0 bases from J, the gap between germline ends came to 20 bases. There are 17 residues in the CDR3.

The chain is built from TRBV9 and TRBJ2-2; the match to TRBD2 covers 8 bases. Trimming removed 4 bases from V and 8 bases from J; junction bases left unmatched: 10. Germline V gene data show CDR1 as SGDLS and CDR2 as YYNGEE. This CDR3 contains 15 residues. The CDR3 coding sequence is TGTGCCAGCAGCCCCAGAGCGGGAGCTGCTGGGGAGCTGTTTTTT. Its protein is CASSPRAGAAGELFF. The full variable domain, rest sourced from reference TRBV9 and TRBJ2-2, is DSGVTQTPKHLITATGQRVTLRCSPRSGDLSVYWYQQSLDQGLQFLIQYYNGEERAKGNILERFSAQQFPDLHSELNLSSLELGDSALYFCASSPRAGAAGELFFGEGSRLTVL.

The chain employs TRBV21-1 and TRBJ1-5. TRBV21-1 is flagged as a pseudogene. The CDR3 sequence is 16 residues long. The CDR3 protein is CARAPGALDGNQPQHF. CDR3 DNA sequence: TGTGCCAGGGCCCCGGGGGCCTTAGACGGCAATCAGCCCCAGCATTTT.

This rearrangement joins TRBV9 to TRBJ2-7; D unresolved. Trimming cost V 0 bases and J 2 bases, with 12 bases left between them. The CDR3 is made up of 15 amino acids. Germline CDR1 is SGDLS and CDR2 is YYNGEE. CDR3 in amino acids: CASSVGESEAYEQYF. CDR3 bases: TGTGCCAGCAGCGTAGGAGAGTCAGAAGCCTACGAGCAGTACTTC.

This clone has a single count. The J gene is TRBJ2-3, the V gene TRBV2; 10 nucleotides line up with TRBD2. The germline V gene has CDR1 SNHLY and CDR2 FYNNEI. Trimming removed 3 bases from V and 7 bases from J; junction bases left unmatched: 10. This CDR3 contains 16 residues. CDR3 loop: CASSDLGLAGANTQYF. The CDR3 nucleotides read TGTGCCAGCAGTGACTTGGGGCTAGCGGGAGCAAATACGCAGTATTTT.

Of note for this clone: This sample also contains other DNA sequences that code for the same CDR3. CDR3 loop: CASSYQSSYNEQFF. CDR3 DNA: TGTGCCAGCAGTTACCAAAGCTCCTACAATGAGCAGTTCTTC. The chain employs TRBV6-5 and TRBJ2-1, with unresolved D. Germline CDR1 reads MNHEY; CDR2 reads SVGAGI. This CDR3 has 14 amino acids. Deletions cut 2 bases from V and 0 bases from J, with 5 bases between.

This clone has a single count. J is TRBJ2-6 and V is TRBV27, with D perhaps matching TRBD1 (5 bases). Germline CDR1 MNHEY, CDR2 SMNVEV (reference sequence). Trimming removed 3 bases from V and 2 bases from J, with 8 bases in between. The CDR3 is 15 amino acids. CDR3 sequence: CASSLTVPGANVLTF. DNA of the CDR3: TGTGCCAGCAGTTTGACAGTCCCTGGGGCCAACGTCCTGACTTTC. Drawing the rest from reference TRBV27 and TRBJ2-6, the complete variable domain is EAQVTQNPRYLITVTGKKLTVTCSQNMNHEYMSWYRQDPGLGLRQIYYSMNVEVTDKGDVPEGYKVSRKEKRNFPLILESPSPNQTSLYFCASSLTVPGANVLTFGAGSRLTVL.

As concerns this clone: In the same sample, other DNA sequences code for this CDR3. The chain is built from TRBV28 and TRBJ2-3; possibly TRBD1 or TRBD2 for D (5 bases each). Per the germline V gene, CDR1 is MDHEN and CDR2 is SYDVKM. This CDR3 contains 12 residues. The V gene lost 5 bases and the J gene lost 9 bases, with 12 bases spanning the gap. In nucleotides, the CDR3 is TGTGCCAGCAGTCCATTAGGGGACACGCAGTATTTT. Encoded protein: CASSPLGDTQYF. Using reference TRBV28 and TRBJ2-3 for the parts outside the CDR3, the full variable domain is DVKVTQSSRYLVKRTGEKVFLECVQDMDHENMFWYRQDPGLGLRLIYFSYDVKMKEKGDIPEGYSVSREKKERFSLILESASTNQTSMYLCASSPLGDTQYFGPGTRLTVL.

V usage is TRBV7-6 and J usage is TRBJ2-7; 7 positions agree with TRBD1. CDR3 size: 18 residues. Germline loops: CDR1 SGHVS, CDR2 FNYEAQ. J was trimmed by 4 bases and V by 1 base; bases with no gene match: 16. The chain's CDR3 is CASSLERGGDSYRYEQYF. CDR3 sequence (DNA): TGTGCCAGCAGCTTAGAGAGGGGTGGGGACAGCTATAGATACGAGCAGTACTTC.

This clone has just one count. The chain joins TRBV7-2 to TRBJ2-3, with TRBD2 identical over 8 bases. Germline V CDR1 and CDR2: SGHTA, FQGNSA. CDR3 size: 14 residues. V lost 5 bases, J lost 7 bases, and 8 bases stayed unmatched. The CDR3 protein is CASSPGGAGNTQYF. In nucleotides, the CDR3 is TGTGCCAGCAGCCCGGGGGGGGCAGGGAATACGCAGTATTTT.

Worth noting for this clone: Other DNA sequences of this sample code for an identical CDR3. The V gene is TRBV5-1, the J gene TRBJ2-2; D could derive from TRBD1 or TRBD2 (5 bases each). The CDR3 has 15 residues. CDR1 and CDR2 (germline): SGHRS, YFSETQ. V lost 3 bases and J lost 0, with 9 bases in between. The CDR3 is CASSSGTTNTGELFF. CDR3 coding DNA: TGCGCCAGCAGCTCCGGGACGACGAACACCGGGGAGCTGTTTTTT.

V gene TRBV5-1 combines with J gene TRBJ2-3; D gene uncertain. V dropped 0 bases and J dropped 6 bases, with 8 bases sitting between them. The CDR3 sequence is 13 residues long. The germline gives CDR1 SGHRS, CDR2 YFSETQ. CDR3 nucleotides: TGCGCCAGCAGCTTGGGGTCCGGGGATACGCAGTATTTT. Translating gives CASSLGSGDTQYF.

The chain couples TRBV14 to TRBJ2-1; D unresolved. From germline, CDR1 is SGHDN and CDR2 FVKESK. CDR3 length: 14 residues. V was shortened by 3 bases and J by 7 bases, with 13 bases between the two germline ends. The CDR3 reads CASSHRVTWNEQFF. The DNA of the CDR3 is TGTGCCAGCAGCCACCGGGTTACATGGAATGAGCAGTTCTTC.

CDR3 region: CASSLDSNRGEQFF. CDR3 DNA: TGCGCCAGCAGCTTGGACTCAAATAGGGGTGAGCAGTTCTTC. The chain recombines TRBV5-1 with TRBJ2-1; possibly TRBD1 for D (5 bases). There are 14 residues in the CDR3. V lost 0 bases and J lost 9, with 13 bases in between. Germline V gene sequence: CDR1 SGHRS, CDR2 YFSETQ.

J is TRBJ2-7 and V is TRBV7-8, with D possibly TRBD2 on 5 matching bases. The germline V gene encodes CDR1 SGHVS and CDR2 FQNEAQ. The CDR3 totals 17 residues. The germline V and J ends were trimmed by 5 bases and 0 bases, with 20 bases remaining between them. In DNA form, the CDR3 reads TGTGCCAGCAGCACCTACCTATCAGCGGCGAACTCCTACGAGCAGTACTTC. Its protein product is CASSTYLSAANSYEQYF.

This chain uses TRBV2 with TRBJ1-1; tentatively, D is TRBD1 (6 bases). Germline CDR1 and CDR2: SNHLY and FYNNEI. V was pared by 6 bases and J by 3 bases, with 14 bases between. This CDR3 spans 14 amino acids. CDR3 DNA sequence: TGTGCCAGCAGGGGGGGCATAAAGGACACTGAAGCTTTCTTT. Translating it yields CASRGGIKDTEAFF.

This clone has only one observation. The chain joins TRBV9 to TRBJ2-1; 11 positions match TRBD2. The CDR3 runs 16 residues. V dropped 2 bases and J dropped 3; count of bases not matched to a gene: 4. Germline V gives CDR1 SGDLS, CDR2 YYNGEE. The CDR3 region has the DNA TGTGCCAGCAGCGTCTCTAGCGGGAGGAACTACAATGAGCAGTTCTTC. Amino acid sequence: CASSVSSGRNYNEQFF.

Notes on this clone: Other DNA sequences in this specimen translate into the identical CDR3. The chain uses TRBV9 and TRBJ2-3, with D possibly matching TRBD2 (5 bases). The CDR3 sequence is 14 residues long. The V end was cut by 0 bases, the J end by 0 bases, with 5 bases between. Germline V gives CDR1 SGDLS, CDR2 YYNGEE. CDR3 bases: TGTGCCAGCAGCGTAGGACTAAGCACAGATACGCAGTATTTT. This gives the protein CASSVGLSTDTQYF.

CDR3: CASSLGTDNPYNEQFF. CDR3 coding DNA: TGTGCCAGCAGCTTAGGGACCGACAACCCCTACAATGAGCAGTTCTTC. The chain recombines TRBV7-9 with TRBJ2-1; D is undetermined. Germline V gives CDR1 SEHNR, CDR2 FQNEAQ (reference sequence). The V end was cut by 1 base, the J end by 2 bases, with 12 bases between. The CDR3 consists of 16 residues. Variable domain in full (rest from reference TRBV7-9 and TRBJ2-1): DTGVSQNPRHKITKRGQNVTFRCDPISEHNRLYWYRQTLGQGPEFLTYFQNEAQLEKSRLLSDRFSAERPKGSFSTLEIQRTEQGDSAMYLCASSLGTDNPYNEQFFGPGTRLTVL.

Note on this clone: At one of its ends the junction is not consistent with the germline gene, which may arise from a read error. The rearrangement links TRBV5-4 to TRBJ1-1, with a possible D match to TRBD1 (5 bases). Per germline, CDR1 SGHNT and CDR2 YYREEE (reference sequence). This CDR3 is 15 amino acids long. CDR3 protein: CASSLDLRDPISFLF. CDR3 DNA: TGTGCCAGCAGCCTCGATCTCCGGGACCCTATATCTTTTTTGTTT.

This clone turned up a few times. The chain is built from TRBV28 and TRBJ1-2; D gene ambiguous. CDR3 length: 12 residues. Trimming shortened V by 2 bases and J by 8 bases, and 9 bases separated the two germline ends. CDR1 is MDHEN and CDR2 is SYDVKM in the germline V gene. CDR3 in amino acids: CASSLRPDGYTF. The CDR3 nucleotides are TGTGCCAGCAGTTTACGACCAGACGGCTACACCTTC.

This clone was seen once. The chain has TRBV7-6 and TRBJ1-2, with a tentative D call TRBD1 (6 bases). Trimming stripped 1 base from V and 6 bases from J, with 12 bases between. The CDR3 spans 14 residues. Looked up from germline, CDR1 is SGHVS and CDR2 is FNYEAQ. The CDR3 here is CASSLDTGLNGYTF. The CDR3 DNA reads TGTGCCAGCAGCTTAGATACAGGGCTGAATGGCTACACCTTC.

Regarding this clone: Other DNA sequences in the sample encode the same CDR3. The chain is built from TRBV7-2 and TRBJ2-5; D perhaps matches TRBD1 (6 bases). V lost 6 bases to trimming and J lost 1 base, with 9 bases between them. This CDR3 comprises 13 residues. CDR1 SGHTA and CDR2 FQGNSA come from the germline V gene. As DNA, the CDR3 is TGTGCCAGCAGTAGGGGGATCCAAGAGACCCAGTACTTC. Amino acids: CASSRGIQETQYF.

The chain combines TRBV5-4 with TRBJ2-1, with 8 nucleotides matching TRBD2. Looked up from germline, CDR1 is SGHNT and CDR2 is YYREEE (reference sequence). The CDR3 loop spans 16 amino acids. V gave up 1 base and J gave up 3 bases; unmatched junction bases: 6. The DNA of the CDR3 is TGTGCCAGCAGCTTGAGGGCGGGAGGCCGCTACAATGAGCAGTTCTTC. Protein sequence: CASSLRAGGRYNEQFF.